The rows below give T cell receptor beta chains drawn from one sample of a study of CD8 T cells in ankylosing spondylitis. TCRdb reprocessed the 5' RACE reads with MiXCR, giving one entry per CDR3 protein. This table has approximately 290,000 distinct CDR3 sequences, more than 20% appearing once. The sample consisted of blood, either unsorted or a sorted T cell fraction (not recorded which). The origin of the receptors is a female donor with ankylosing spondylitis or in good health (not recorded which). Both conserved end residues are part of each CDR3. Fields, in order: D gene, V gene, J gene, clone size, CDR3 length, CDR3 protein, CDR3 DNA. D genes are given only for firm matches. Clone size, where shown, is once, few, many, or a class for clones that have expanded.

TRBD1,TRBV2,TRBJ1-4,.,13,CASKRTGSEKLFF,TGTGCCAGCAAGAGGACAGGGTCTGAAAAACTGTTTTTT
.,TRBV2,TRBJ1-4,few,14,CASTRVATNEKLFF,TGTGCCAGCACCCGTGTTGCAACTAATGAAAAACTGTTTTTT
.,TRBV5-1,TRBJ2-5,.,13,CASSLTTQETQYF,TGCGCCAGCAGCTTAACTACCCAAGAGACCCAGTACTTC
TRBD2,TRBV9,TRBJ2-1,.,19,CASRVVGDGSGGDHNEQFF,TGTGCCAGCAGGGTCGTCGGGGACGGGAGCGGGGGGGACCACAACGAGCAGTTCTTC
.,TRBV5-1,TRBJ2-1,.,14,CASSLRDRSREQFF,TGCGCCAGCAGCTTGCGAGACCGCAGTAGGGAGCAGTTCTTC
.,TRBV12-3/TRBV12-4,TRBJ1-5,many,14,CASSYDRRYQPQHF,TGTGCCAGCAGTTACGACAGGCGCTATCAGCCCCAGCATTTT
.,TRBV7-2,TRBJ2-1,few,14,CASSLVGQAIEQFF,TGTGCCAGCAGCTTAGTAGGACAAGCTATAGAGCAGTTCTTC
TRBD2,TRBV30,TRBJ2-2,.,14,CAWGTSGYTGELFF,TGTGCCTGGGGGACTAGCGGATACACCGGGGAGCTGTTTTTT
.,TRBV6-2/TRBV6-3,TRBJ1-5,few,15,CASSYSQDPGEPQHF,TGTGCCAGCAGTTACTCCCAAGACCCGGGGGAGCCCCAGCATTTT
.,TRBV12-3/TRBV12-4,TRBJ1-1,many,14,CASSWSGMDTEAFF,TGTGCCAGCAGTTGGTCAGGGATGGACACTGAAGCTTTCTTT
.,TRBV9,TRBJ2-1,.,14,CASSPRTLGDEQFF,TGTGCCAGCAGCCCCCGTACCCTGGGGGATGAGCAGTTCTTC
.,TRBV12-3/TRBV12-4,TRBJ2-1,many,13,CASSLGLYNEQFF,TGTGCCAGCAGTTTAGGACTGTACAATGAGCAGTTCTTC
.,TRBV6-1,TRBJ1-5,.,15,CASNPTGYSNQPQHF,TGTGCCAGCAATCCGACCGGGTATAGCAATCAGCCCCAGCATTTT
.,TRBV28,TRBJ1-2,few,14,CASSWGGGANGYTF,TGTGCCAGCAGTTGGGGCGGGGGGGCGAATGGCTACACCTTC
.,TRBV5-1,TRBJ2-1,many,15,CASSLQSPGGNEQFF,TGCGCCAGCAGCTTGCAGTCTCCTGGAGGCAATGAGCAGTTCTTC
TRBD2,TRBV5-1,TRBJ2-5,many,16,CASSEPSGGDQETQYF,TGCGCCAGCAGCGAACCTAGCGGGGGGGACCAAGAGACCCAGTACTTC
.,TRBV10-3,TRBJ2-1,.,13,CAISESQDHEQFF,TGTGCCATCAGTGAGTCCCAAGACCATGAGCAGTTCTTC
.,TRBV5-6,TRBJ2-7,few,11,CASSKSHEQYF,TGTGCCAGCAGTAAATCCCACGAGCAGTACTTC
.,TRBV6-6,TRBJ2-1,.,15,CASSFALSSYNEQFF,TGTGCCAGCAGTTTTGCCCTGAGCTCCTACAATGAGCAGTTCTTC
.,TRBV10-3,TRBJ2-3,.,14,CAISRADHTDTQYF,TGTGCCATCTCGAGGGCGGACCACACAGATACGCAGTATTTT
TRBD1,TRBV6-1,TRBJ2-1,.,17,CASRLRRQGSSYNEQFF,TGTGCCAGCAGACTCCGGCGACAGGGGAGCTCCTACAATGAGCAGTTCTTC
TRBD1,TRBV29-1,TRBJ2-5,.,13,CSVGQDRAETQYF,TGCAGCGTTGGGCAGGACAGGGCTGAGACCCAGTACTTC
.,TRBV5-6,TRBJ2-6,.,14,CASSLPKGANVLTF,TGTGCCAGCAGCTTGCCAAAAGGGGCCAACGTCCTGACTTTC
TRBD1,TRBV28,TRBJ2-3,.,12,CASSSQGYTQYF,TGTGCCAGCAGTTCACAGGGGTATACGCAGTATTTT
.,TRBV7-9,TRBJ2-2,few,15,CASSLRSWDTGELFF,TGTGCCAGCAGCTTAAGGTCGTGGGACACCGGGGAGCTGTTTTTT
.,TRBV29-1,TRBJ2-3,.,12,CSAGRKEDTQYF,TGCAGCGCCGGCCGGAAGGAAGATACGCAGTATTTT
.,TRBV29-1,TRBJ2-1,many,13,CSPALAPYNEQFF,TGCAGCCCGGCCTTGGCCCCATACAATGAGCAGTTCTTC
.,TRBV29-1,TRBJ2-2,few,13,CSGHSGSTGELFF,TGCAGCGGACATTCCGGGTCCACCGGGGAGCTGTTTTTT
.,TRBV6-1,TRBJ2-2,.,15,CASRNRASDTGELFF,TGTGCCAGCAGAAACAGGGCATCGGACACCGGGGAGCTGTTTTTT
.,TRBV20-1,TRBJ2-5,.,15,CSASPPPTSKETQYF,TGCAGTGCTAGCCCACCCCCCACTAGTAAAGAGACCCAGTACTTC
.,TRBV20-1,TRBJ1-5,few,17,CSARTAGPQYSNQPQHF,TGCAGTGCTAGAACGGCGGGGCCACAATATAGCAATCAGCCCCAGCATTTT
TRBD2,TRBV6-2/TRBV6-3,TRBJ2-1,few,15,CASISGTASYNEQFF,TGTGCCAGCATTAGCGGGACGGCCTCCTACAATGAGCAGTTCTTC
.,TRBV30,TRBJ2-7,.,14,CAWTAGTRSYEQYF,TGTGCCTGGACGGCAGGGACCCGTTCCTACGAGCAGTACTTC
.,TRBV20-1,TRBJ1-2,.,15,CSASPRGAANYGYTF,TGCAGTGCTAGCCCCAGGGGAGCAGCTAACTATGGCTACACCTTC
.,TRBV24-1,TRBJ1-1,few,13,CATSMGLAAEAFF,TGTGCCACCAGTATGGGTCTGGCCGCTGAAGCTTTCTTT
TRBD1,TRBV25-1,TRBJ2-7,few,15,CASSYPPGQGLEQYF,TGTGCCAGCAGTTATCCCCCGGGACAGGGTCTCGAGCAGTACTTC
.,TRBV13,TRBJ1-1,.,14,CASTSRPMNTEAFF,TGTGCCAGCACTTCCCGACCCATGAACACTGAAGCTTTCTTT
.,TRBV10-3,TRBJ2-7,many,12,CAISEGGYEQYF,TGTGCCATCAGTGAAGGTGGCTACGAGCAGTACTTC
.,TRBV12-3/TRBV12-4,TRBJ2-1,few,15,CASRERASSYNEQFF,TGTGCCAGCAGAGAACGAGCCAGCTCCTACAATGAGCAGTTCTTC
TRBD1,TRBV9,TRBJ2-7,few,15,CASSAGQGRSYEQYF,TGTGCCAGCAGCGCCGGACAGGGTAGGAGCTACGAGCAGTACTTC
TRBD2,TRBV5-1,TRBJ2-3,.,16,CASSMRTSGITDTQYF,TGCGCCAGCAGCATGAGGACTAGCGGGATCACAGATACGCAGTATTTT
TRBD1,TRBV29-1,TRBJ1-2,many,14,CSVVKQGASYGYTF,TGCAGCGTGGTAAAGCAGGGGGCCAGCTATGGCTACACCTTC